The present TCR beta chain was sequenced within a study of OX40 agonist ivuxolimab in advanced cancers. Sequencing was performed with immunoSEQ multiplex PCR; in TCRdb, only in-frame clones are kept and a portion is missing. The sample records tens of thousands of clones, around nine tenths being singletons. Findings and caveats of the study: Dose levels from 0.1 to 3.0 mg/kg saw CD4+ and CD8+ blood T cells expand clonally by week 6. Relative to CD4+, CD8+ T cells held more expanded clones on average. Expansion of clones was among the lowest in partial responders at 0.1-3.0 mg/kg.

Exclusion of a patient followed from autoimmune disease history or systemic immunosuppression. This CDR3 has 15 amino acids. V lost 6 bases to trimming and J lost 5 bases, with 16 bases between them. Germline V lookup: CDR1 KGHSH, CDR2 LQKENI. Concerning this clone: Its antigen is as yet unknown.

Sequencing was performed on CD4+ or CD8+ T cells sorted from blood, taken in a trial of the OX40 agonist ivuxolimab. The chain employs TRBV18 and TRBJ2-2; either TRBD1 or TRBD2 may supply D (5 bases each). The origin of this receptor is an adult with an advanced solid tumor such as melanoma, head and neck, liver or kidney cancer. The CDR3: CASSQRGTGTGELFF. Here the CDR3 DNA reads TGTGCCAGCTCCCAGCGAGGGACGGGGACCGGGGAGCTGTTTTTT.